This TCR beta chain was retrieved from a study of sequential checkpoint blockade in melanoma. In the study overall: Arm A got nivolumab then ipilimumab; arm B the reverse, 1:1. Both treatment sequences were followed by maintenance nivolumab.

Only in-frame clones appear in the TCRdb table, and some are missing; sequencing was by immunoSEQ multiplex PCR. The sample yields fewer than 10,000 clones, 90% seen once. V was pared by 2 bases and J by 8 bases, with 18 bases between. This CDR3 is built from 15 residues. Per germline, CDR1 SGHTA and CDR2 FQGTGA. The treatment is: randomized to nivolumab then ipilimumab (arm A) or the reverse (arm B). From thawed PBMCs, live CD3+CD8+ cells negative for CD19 and CD56 were sorted. This specimen was CD8+ T cells sorted from blood (inferred from file names), taken from a patient given nivolumab and ipilimumab in sequence. This receptor was identified in a human donor with melanoma. V usage is TRBV7-3 and J usage is TRBJ1-2, with D perhaps TRBD1 (6 bases). CDR3 loop: CASSLYEGGTPGYTF. The CDR3, as DNA: TGTGCCAGCAGCTTATACGAGGGGGGGACACCGGGCTACACCTTC.